Listed below are T cell receptor beta chains from one sample, sequenced in a study of blood T cell repertoires in COVID-19. Some clones are missing from TCRdb's copy, which holds only in-frame ones; the method was immunoSEQ multiplex PCR. The repertoire includes some 200,000 clones, under 90% of them detected once, and approximately 15% sits in the top ten. Sequencing was done on a sample of peripheral blood. These receptors were collected from a young man with active or convalescent COVID-19. Both conserved end residues are part of each CDR3. A D gene is named only where the DNA matches it firmly.

D	J	length	V	CDR3
TRBD1	TRBJ2-1	15	TRBV6-5	CASRARQGGVNEQFF
TRBD2	TRBJ2-3	15	TRBV7-6	CASSSSGSRTDTQYF
NA	TRBJ2-7	14	TRBV10-2	CASKSQQGSYEQYF
NA	TRBJ1-1	16	TRBV6-5	CASSYRDGQSNTEAFF
TRBD2	TRBJ2-4	15	TRBV5-4	CASSYSGGAGDIQYF
NA	TRBJ2-3	15	TRBV7-8	CASSASQGPTDTQYF
NA	TRBJ2-7	14	TRBV2	CASGVQGRVTEQYF
NA	TRBJ1-2	11	TRBV19	CASSGVGGYTF
NA	TRBJ1-1	15	TRBV5-1	CASNLSPTGYTEAFF
TRBD1	TRBJ1-1	17	TRBV13	CASSLMSAYRGDTEAFF
TRBD1	TRBJ1-5	16	TRBV7-9	CASSLGAGGNNQPQHF